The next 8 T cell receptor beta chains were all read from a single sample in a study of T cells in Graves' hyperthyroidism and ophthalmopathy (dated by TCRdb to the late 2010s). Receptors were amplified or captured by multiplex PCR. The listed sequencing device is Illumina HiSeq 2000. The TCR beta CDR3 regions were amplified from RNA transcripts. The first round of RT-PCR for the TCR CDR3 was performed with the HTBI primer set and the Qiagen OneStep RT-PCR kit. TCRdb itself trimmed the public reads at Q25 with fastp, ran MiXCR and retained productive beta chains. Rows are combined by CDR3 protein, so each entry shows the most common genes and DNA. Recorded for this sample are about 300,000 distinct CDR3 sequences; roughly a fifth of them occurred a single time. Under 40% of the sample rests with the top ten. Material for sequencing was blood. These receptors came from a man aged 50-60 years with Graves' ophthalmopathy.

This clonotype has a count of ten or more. The CDR3 nucleotides are TGTGCCACCTTCTTTAGGGTCGGAGGGGATCAGCCCCAGCATTTT. Amino acid sequence: CATFFRVGGDQPQHF. The genes are TRBV28 and TRBJ1-5; D is perhaps TRBD1 (5 bases). The V gene lost 10 bases and the J gene lost 5 bases, with 21 bases spanning the gap. This CDR3 has 15 residues. Germline V lookup: CDR1 MDHEN, CDR2 SYDVKM.

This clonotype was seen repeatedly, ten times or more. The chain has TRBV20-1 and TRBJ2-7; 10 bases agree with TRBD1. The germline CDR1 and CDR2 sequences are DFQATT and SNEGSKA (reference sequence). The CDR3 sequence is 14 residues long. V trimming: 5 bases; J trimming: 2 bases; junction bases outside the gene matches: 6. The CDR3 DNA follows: TGCAGTGCTTGGGACAGGGGCGAAACCTACGAGCAGTACTTC. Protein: CSAWDRGETYEQYF.

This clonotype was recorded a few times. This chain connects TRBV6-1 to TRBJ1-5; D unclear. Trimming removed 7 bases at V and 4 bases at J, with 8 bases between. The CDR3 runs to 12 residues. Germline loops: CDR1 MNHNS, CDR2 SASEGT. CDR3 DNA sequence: TGTGCCAGCACCGTGGGTAATCAGCCCCAGCATTTT. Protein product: CASTVGNQPQHF.

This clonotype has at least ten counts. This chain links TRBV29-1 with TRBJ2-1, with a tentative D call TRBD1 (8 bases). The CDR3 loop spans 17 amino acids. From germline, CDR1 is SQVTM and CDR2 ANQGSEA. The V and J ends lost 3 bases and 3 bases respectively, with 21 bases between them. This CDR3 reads CSVDQGAGGSFYNEQFF. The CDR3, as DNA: TGCAGCGTTGACCAGGGGGCCGGCGGGAGCTTCTACAATGAGCAGTTCTTC.

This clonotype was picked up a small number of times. The CDR3: CASSPAYQETQYF. The CDR3 coding sequence is TGTGCCAGCAGTCCCGCCTACCAAGAGACCCAGTACTTC. The chain combines TRBV28 with TRBJ2-5; D uncertain. The V end lost 5 bases, the J end lost 0 bases, and 7 bases lay between the germline ends. The CDR3 length is 13 residues. Germline CDR1 reads MDHEN; CDR2 reads SYDVKM.

The CDR3 spells CASSVGDRVSGNTIYF. In DNA form, the CDR3 reads TGTGCCAGCAGCGTAGGGGACCGAGTCTCTGGAAACACCATATATTTT. The V and J genes are TRBV9 and TRBJ1-3; possibly TRBD1 for D (5 bases). The V end was cut by 0 bases, the J end by 0 bases, with 10 bases between. The CDR3 sequence is 16 residues long. The germline V gene has CDR1 SGDLS and CDR2 YYNGEE.

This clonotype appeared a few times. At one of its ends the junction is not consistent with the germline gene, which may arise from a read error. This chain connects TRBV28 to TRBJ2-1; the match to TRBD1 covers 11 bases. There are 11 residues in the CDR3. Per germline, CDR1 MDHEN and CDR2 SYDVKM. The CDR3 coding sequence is TGTGCCAGCAGTACACGGACAGGGGGCGTCTTC. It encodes CASSTRTGGVF.

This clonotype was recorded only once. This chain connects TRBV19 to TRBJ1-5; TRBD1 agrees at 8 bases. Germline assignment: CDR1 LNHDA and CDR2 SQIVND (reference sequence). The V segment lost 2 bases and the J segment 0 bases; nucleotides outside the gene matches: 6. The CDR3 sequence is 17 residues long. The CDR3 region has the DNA TGTGCCAGTAGTATACCGGGACAGGCAGATAGCAATCAGCCCCAGCATTTT. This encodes CASSIPGQADSNQPQHF.